This T cell receptor beta chain is from a study of OX40 agonist ivuxolimab in advanced cancers. Study-level background: Patients' therapy was ivuxolimab, an antibody that acts as an agonist of OX40 (CD134). Three patients had partial responses: one hepatocellular carcinoma, two cutaneous melanoma.

Assay used: immunoSEQ multiplex PCR; TCRdb lists only in-frame clones, some missing. The table records almost 85,000 clones, roughly 89% of them present only once. The CDR3 is 13 amino acids. Trimming cost V 3 bases and J 4 bases, with 7 bases left between them. Germline V gene lookup returns CDR1 SGHTA and CDR2 FQGNSA. The chain has TRBV7-2 and TRBJ1-3; no reliable D call. This material consisted of CD4+ or CD8+ T cells sorted from blood, taken in a trial of the OX40 agonist ivuxolimab. The origin of this receptor is an adult with an advanced solid tumor such as melanoma, head and neck, liver or kidney cancer. CDR3 region: CASSFYSGNTIYF. The CDR3 coding sequence is TGTGCCAGCAGCTTTTATTCCGGAAACACCATATATTTT.